The 21 T cell receptor beta chains listed next were all sequenced from one sample in a study of naive and memory T cell subsets. Both TRBC1 and TRBC2 were covered by a beta constant-region primer of two equimolar oligonucleotides. Nested alpha and beta constant-region primers with the SP2 primer drove four PCR rounds on ligated cDNA. TCRdb analysed the UMI-ligation and nested PCR reads with MiXCR anew, one entry per CDR3 protein. The table includes around 29,000 distinct CDR3 sequences, less than 20% detected once. Material: effector memory CD4+ T cells from blood. Stated subset: effector memory, CD45RA- CD27-. All receptors come from a human donor in good health.

The chain uses TRBV20-1 and TRBJ2-5; 11 nucleotides line up with TRBD2. The junction had 7 bases not matched to a gene; V was cut back by 3 bases and J by 4 bases. The CDR3 length is 15 residues. From germline, CDR1 is DFQATT and CDR2 SNEGSKA (reference sequence). CDR3 in DNA: TGCAGTGCTAGTCGAACTAGCGGGAGTGTAGAGACCCAGTACTTC. Encoded protein: CSASRTSGSVETQYF.

This clonotype was counted at least ten times. The chain recombines TRBV28 with TRBJ2-7, with D possibly being TRBD1 (6 bases). The CDR3 consists of 14 residues. Trimming took 5 bases from V and 2 from J, leaving 13 bases between them. The germline gives CDR1 MDHEN, CDR2 SYDVKM. CDR3 in amino acids: CASSMHRVPYEQYF. CDR3 DNA: TGTGCCAGCAGTATGCACAGGGTTCCCTACGAGCAGTACTTC.

This clonotype was detected only once. The rearrangement uses TRBV6-1 and TRBJ2-4; the D is unclear. The CDR3 loop spans 11 amino acids. The V end was cut by 4 bases, the J end by 12 bases, with 10 bases between. Looked up from germline, CDR1 is MNHNS and CDR2 is SASEGT. The CDR3: CASSALDNQYF. CDR3 coding DNA: TGTGCCAGCAGTGCCCTTGACAATCAGTACTTC.

This chain uses TRBV5-1 with TRBJ2-1, with TRBD2 matching over 9 bases. The CDR3 sequence is 15 residues long. CDR1 is SGHRS and CDR2 is YFSETQ in the germline V gene. J was trimmed by 5 bases and V by 1 base; bases with no gene match: 4. The CDR3 region is CASSLRLAENNEQFF. Here the CDR3 DNA reads TGCGCCAGCAGCTTGCGACTAGCGGAGAACAATGAGCAGTTCTTC.

The rearrangement links TRBV5-4 to TRBJ1-2; 9 bases line up with TRBD1. This CDR3 has 14 amino acids. The ends lost 0 bases at V and 4 bases at J; junction bases unmatched: 1. CDR1 and CDR2 from the germline V gene are SGHNT and YYREEE (reference sequence). The CDR3 is CASSLATGGYGYTF. The CDR3 region has the DNA TGTGCCAGCAGCTTGGCGACAGGGGGCTATGGCTACACCTTC.

This clonotype counts as medium-sized. This chain uses TRBV20-1 with TRBJ1-1; D is unclear. Per the germline V gene, CDR1 is DFQATT and CDR2 is SNEGSKA (reference sequence). There are 12 residues in the CDR3. V lost 3 bases, J lost 4 bases, and 9 bases lay in between. CDR3 bases: TGCAGTGCTAGTGTGGGGAGCACTGAAGCTTTCTTT. Translation: CSASVGSTEAFF.

J is TRBJ2-7 and V is TRBV12-3 or TRBV12-4; D gene unclear. The CDR3 has 14 residues. V lost 4 bases, J lost 3 bases, and 13 bases lay in between. CDR3 DNA sequence: TGTGCCAGCAGTTCCCGTAACGGCGGCTACGAGCAGTACTTC. It specifies CASSSRNGGYEQYF.

This chain links TRBV12-3 or TRBV12-4 with TRBJ2-3, with D possibly TRBD2 on 6 matching bases. This CDR3 spans 14 amino acids. V was shortened by 1 base and J by 10 bases, with 15 bases between the two germline ends. In DNA, the CDR3 is TGTGCCAGCAGTTTAGGGACTAACACCTCTCCGCAGTATTTT. Amino acid sequence: CASSLGTNTSPQYF.

J is TRBJ1-4 and V is TRBV27, with unresolved D. In germline, CDR1 is MNHEY, CDR2 SMNVEV (reference sequence). The CDR3 has 12 residues. V was shortened by 3 bases and J by 8 bases, with 7 bases between the two germline ends. The CDR3 DNA follows: TGTGCCAGCAGTTTTCGGCGGGAAAAACTGTTTTTT. It specifies CASSFRREKLFF.

This clonotype has more than one count but fewer than ten. The chain joins TRBV20-1 to TRBJ2-7, with no clear D. Germline values: CDR1 DFQATT, CDR2 SNEGSKA (reference sequence). CDR3 length: 14 amino acids. V shed 2 bases and J shed 2 bases, with 13 bases lying between them. CDR3 coding DNA: TGCAGTGCTAGACAGAGGAGACCTCCCTACGAGCAGTACTTC. Its protein is CSARQRRPPYEQYF.

The V and J genes are TRBV20-1 and TRBJ2-5; TRBD1 is a possible D gene (5 bases). The CDR3 length is 11 residues. Looked up from germline, CDR1 is DFQATT and CDR2 is SNEGSKA (reference sequence). The ends were cut back, 5 bases at V and 5 bases at J, with 9 bases in the middle. The CDR3 DNA reads as TGCAGTGCTCGGACAATGGAGACCCAGTACTTC. Encoded protein: CSARTMETQYF.

This clonotype is judged large (0.1 to 1%). V and J are TRBV20-1 and TRBJ1-5; D is uncertain. Germline assignment: CDR1 DFQATT and CDR2 SNEGSKA (reference sequence). The CDR3 spans 16 residues. V gave up 0 bases and J gave up 6 bases, with 18 bases separating them. The CDR3 bases are TGCAGTGCTAGAGATCTCGATGGCGGAAGTAGTCAGCCCCAGCATTTT. Its translation is CSARDLDGGSSQPQHF.

This sequence joins TRBV4-3 and TRBJ1-4; weak D call: TRBD1 (5 bases). CDR3 length: 15 amino acids. V lost 5 bases and J lost 7, with 17 bases in between. Germline V gene data show CDR1 as LGHNA and CDR2 as YSLEER. CDR3 coding DNA: TGCGCCAGCAGCACATCGGGGGTCCCGCTTGAAAAACTGTTTTTT. Amino acid sequence: CASSTSGVPLEKLFF.

This clonotype was observed a few times. V and J are TRBV30 and TRBJ2-7, with TRBD1 identical over 10 bases. Trimming cost V 3 bases and J 5 bases; bases outside gene matches: 7. CDR3 length equals 14 residues. Germline V CDR1 and CDR2: GTSNPN, SVGIG (reference sequence). CDR3 nucleotide sequence: TGTGCCTGGAGGAATGACAGGGGGCTACACGAGCAGTACTTC. As protein: CAWRNDRGLHEQYF.

This clonotype was picked up a small number of times. The chain uses TRBV4-3 and TRBJ2-1; possible D gene TRBD2, 5 bases. The CDR3 has 16 amino acids. CDR1 is LGHNA, CDR2 YSLEER, per germline. V gave up 0 bases and J gave up 5 bases, with 14 bases separating them. CDR3 DNA: TGCGCCAGCAGCCAAGATCGGAGCGGACTCCACAATGAGCAGTTCTTC. It codes for CASSQDRSGLHNEQFF.

The chain carries TRBV20-1 and TRBJ2-2, with 7 bases fitting TRBD2. There are 17 residues in the CDR3. J gave up 0 bases and V 0 bases, and 7 bases lay outside the gene matches. In germline, CDR1 is DFQATT, CDR2 SNEGSKA (reference sequence). The CDR3 nucleotides read TGCAGTGCTAGAGATCTAGCGGCGAGAACGAACACCGGGGAGCTGTTTTTT. Residues: CSARDLAARTNTGELFF.

This clonotype was counted a few times. The rearrangement links TRBV4-1 to TRBJ1-2; no definite D call. Germline V gene sequence: CDR1 MGHRA, CDR2 YSYEKL. Trimming removed 3 bases at V and 4 bases at J, with 15 bases between. The CDR3 loop spans 15 amino acids. The CDR3 DNA reads as TGCGCCAGCAGCCAGAGCCTTGAGTTTTTCTATGGCTACACCTTC. Protein product: CASSQSLEFFYGYTF.

This clonotype was counted between two and nine times. The V call is TRBV10-3, the J call TRBJ1-1; 8 bases match TRBD1. Germline CDR1 reads ENHRY; CDR2 reads SYGVKD. The CDR3 has 14 amino acids. After removal of 6 bases from V and 1 base from J, the junction contained 4 bases not matched to a gene. The CDR3 sequence is CAIRGQDGNTEAFF. CDR3 DNA sequence: TGTGCCATCAGGGGACAGGACGGGAACACTGAAGCTTTCTTT.

The chain recombines TRBV12-3 or TRBV12-4 with TRBJ1-2; D call uncertain. V was trimmed by 3 bases and J by 2 bases, leaving 7 bases between them. The CDR3 has 13 residues. CDR3 bases: TGTGCCAGCAGTTTCGGGAGAAACTATGGCTACACCTTC. Its translation is CASSFGRNYGYTF.

This clonotype was seen more than once but under ten times. V and J are TRBV4-1 and TRBJ2-3; TRBD1 matches at 7 bases. Trimming cost V 4 bases and J 1 base; bases outside gene matches: 5. The CDR3 has 15 residues. Germline V gives CDR1 MGHRA, CDR2 YSYEKL. This CDR3 is CASSLGGLRTDTQYF. CDR3 DNA: TGCGCCAGCAGCCTAGGGGGCCTACGCACAGATACGCAGTATTTT.

The V gene is TRBV20-1, the J gene TRBJ1-4; perhaps TRBD1 as D (6 bases). This CDR3 contains 15 residues. Per the germline V gene, CDR1 is DFQATT and CDR2 is SNEGSKA (reference sequence). V lost 0 bases and J 4 bases, leaving 12 bases between the germline ends. CDR3 loop: CSARERTDFNEKLFF. The CDR3 nucleotides read TGCAGTGCTAGAGAAAGGACAGACTTTAATGAAAAACTGTTTTTT.